Shown below are 16 T cell receptor beta chains from a single sample sequenced in a study of T cell responses to AZD1222 COVID-19 vaccine. The protocol was immunoSEQ multiplex PCR, while the TCRdb copy is restricted to in-frame clones and leaves out a portion. The sample has about 21,000 clones, 65% to 90% seen once. The sample in question was peripheral blood, obtained on day 0 of AZD1222 vaccination. The receptors were gathered from an adult in good health.

This chain joins TRBV18 and TRBJ2-5; TRBD2 agrees at 8 bases. The CDR3 contains 16 residues. Germline loops: CDR1 KGHSH, CDR2 LQKENI. V shed 6 bases and J 5 bases; nucleotides not matched to a gene: 14. DNA of the CDR3: TGTGCCAGCTCGTACAAACCTGCGGGGGGAGAGGAGACCCAGTACTTC. Protein: CASSYKPAGGEETQYF.

The genes are TRBV11-3 and TRBJ2-7; D call uncertain. The CDR3 is 14 residues long. From germline, CDR1 is SGHNT and CDR2 YENEEA. Trimming cost V 5 bases and J 6 bases, with 17 bases left between them. The CDR3 spells CASSPGGVLGEQYF. CDR3 sequence (DNA): TGTGCCAGCAGCCCCGGCGGTGTTCTGGGCGAGCAGTACTTC.

This clone was counted a few times. The chain combines TRBV7-8 with TRBJ1-4; the match to TRBD1 covers 8 bases. The CDR3 runs 17 residues. Germline-derived CDR1 and CDR2 are SGHVS and FQNEAQ. Trimming removed 9 bases from V and 6 bases from J; junction bases left unmatched: 18. For the CDR3, the DNA is TGTGCCAGTACCAGGGGGCGACAGGCGAAGAAGGATGAAAAACTGTTTTTT. Translating it yields CASTRGRQAKKDEKLFF. The full variable domain, with the rest looked up from reference TRBV7-8 and TRBJ1-4, is GAGVSQSPRYKVAKRGQDVALRCDPISGHVSLFWYQQALGQGPEFLTYFQNEAQLDKSGLPSDRFFAERPEGSVSTLKIQRTQQEDSAVYLCASTRGRQAKKDEKLFFGSGTQLSVL.

The chain has TRBV19 and TRBJ1-5; D is perhaps TRBD1 (5 bases). The CDR3 totals 14 residues. V lost 5 bases, J lost 6 bases, and 14 bases lay in between. Germline CDR1 and CDR2: LNHDA and SQIVND (reference sequence). CDR3 residues: CASSQPNRGQPQHF. The CDR3 DNA reads as TGTGCCAGTAGTCAGCCTAATAGGGGTCAGCCCCAGCATTTT.

The genes are TRBV9 and TRBJ1-4; D remains unclear. Germline CDR1 is SGDLS and CDR2 is YYNGEE. Between the trimmed V and J ends, which lost 4 bases and 2 bases, there was a span of 12 bases. This CDR3 spans 15 amino acids. The CDR3 protein is CASSSQPETNEKLFF. CDR3 DNA sequence: TGTGCCAGCAGCTCACAGCCTGAGACTAATGAAAAACTGTTTTTT.

In its sample, this clone ranks as medium-sized. The chain recombines TRBV29-1 with TRBJ1-1, with D possibly TRBD1 on 5 matching bases. In germline, CDR1 is SQVTM, CDR2 ANQGSEA. Trimming shortened V by 5 bases and J by 2 bases, and 9 bases separated the two germline ends. The CDR3 sequence is 12 residues long. The CDR3 region is CSVPTANTEAFF. The DNA of the CDR3 is TGCAGCGTTCCGACAGCAAACACTGAAGCTTTCTTT.

The rearrangement uses TRBV27 and TRBJ2-7; D gene uncertain. The ends were cut back, 1 base at V and 1 base at J, with 11 bases in the middle. CDR1 and CDR2 from the germline V gene are MNHEY and SMNVEV (reference sequence). The CDR3 is 15 amino acids. The CDR3 sequence is CASSLFPEVSYEQYF. CDR3 DNA sequence: TGTGCCAGCAGTTTATTCCCAGAGGTATCCTACGAGCAGTACTTC.

This clone showed up just a few times. The chain uses TRBV28 and TRBJ2-2; 7 nucleotides match TRBD1. CDR3 size: 17 residues. V lost 5 bases to trimming and J lost 2 bases; unmatched junction nucleotides: 11. Per germline, CDR1 MDHEN and CDR2 SYDVKM. The CDR3 coding sequence is TGTGCCAGCAGTCCTGGCCGGGACAGAAGTAACACCGGGGAGCTGTTTTTT. Amino acids: CASSPGRDRSNTGELFF. The variable domain in full, with the rest retrieved from reference TRBV28 and TRBJ2-2, is DVKVTQSSRYLVKRTGEKVFLECVQDMDHENMFWYRQDPGLGLRLIYFSYDVKMKEKGDIPEGYSVSREKKERFSLILESASTNQTSMYLCASSPGRDRSNTGELFFGEGSRLTVL.

CDR3 DNA sequence: TGTGCCAGCAGTGTTCACGGGGAGGGACAGGGAGCCTACGAGCAGTACTTC. Protein: CASSVHGEGQGAYEQYF. The J gene is TRBJ2-7, the V gene TRBV2, with 9 bases matching TRBD1. Trimming cost V 4 bases and J 2 bases; bases outside gene matches: 12. Germline V gene data show CDR1 as SNHLY and CDR2 as FYNNEI. This CDR3 spans 17 amino acids.

V usage is TRBV6-5 and J usage is TRBJ1-2; the D is unclear. Germline-derived CDR1 and CDR2 are MNHEY and SVGAGI. V lost 0 bases and J lost 2, with 7 bases in between. The CDR3 is 14 residues long. The CDR3 DNA is TGTGCCAGCAGTTACTCTACAGAAAACTATGGCTACACCTTC. It encodes CASSYSTENYGYTF.

The chain uses TRBV6-5 and TRBJ2-3; 8 positions match TRBD2. Germline V gene sequence: CDR1 MNHEY, CDR2 SVGAGI. Unmatched junction bases numbered 5, after V lost 8 bases and J lost 1 base. The CDR3 has 14 residues. CDR3 sequence reads: CASGLRGGTDTQYF. The DNA of the CDR3 is TGTGCCAGCGGGTTGCGGGGGGGCACAGATACGCAGTATTTT.

This clone was seen just once. V usage is TRBV6-2 or TRBV6-3 and J usage is TRBJ2-6; D gene ambiguous. Germline CDR1 MNHEY, CDR2 SVGEGT. This CDR3 contains 13 residues. The ends were cut back, 6 bases at V and 7 bases at J, with 10 bases in the middle. The CDR3 is CASSPLVANVLTF. The CDR3 DNA reads TGTGCCAGCAGCCCGTTAGTAGCCAACGTCCTGACTTTC.

The chain employs TRBV10-3 and TRBJ2-5, with 9 positions matching TRBD1. There are 13 residues in the CDR3. The junction had 4 bases not matched to a gene; V was cut back by 6 bases and J by 5 bases. Germline V CDR1 and CDR2: ENHRY, SYGVKD. DNA of the CDR3: TGTGCCATCAGGGGACAGGGTGAGGAGACCCAGTACTTC. This gives the protein CAIRGQGEETQYF.

The rearrangement uses TRBV6-2 or TRBV6-3 and TRBJ1-5; D gene uncertain. V was pared by 0 bases and J by 4 bases, with 7 bases between. The germline V gene encodes CDR1 MNHEY and CDR2 SVGEGT. The CDR3 consists of 14 residues. CDR3 loop: CASSYSKENQPQHF. The CDR3 nucleotides read TGTGCCAGCAGTTACTCGAAGGAGAATCAGCCCCAGCATTTT.

This chain uses TRBV19 with TRBJ2-7; TRBD2 is a possible D gene (5 bases). Per germline, CDR1 LNHDA and CDR2 SQIVND (reference sequence). The CDR3 is 11 amino acids. Trimming took 1 base from V and 7 from J, leaving 5 bases between them. CDR3 residues: CASSIGEEQYF. As DNA, the CDR3 is TGTGCCAGTAGTATAGGGGAGGAGCAGTACTTC.

The genes are TRBV7-6 and TRBJ2-1; D uncertain. V lost 3 bases, J lost 8 bases, and 14 bases lay in between. This CDR3 is built from 14 residues. CDR1 and CDR2 from the germline V gene are SGHVS and FNYEAQ. The CDR3 loop reads CASSFITGGYEQFF. The DNA for the CDR3 is TGTGCCAGCAGCTTCATAACCGGTGGTTATGAGCAGTTCTTC. The full variable domain, completed using reference TRBV7-6 and TRBJ2-1, is GAGVSQSPRYKVTKRGQDVALRCDPISGHVSLYWYRQALGQGPEFLTYFNYEAQQDKSGLPNDRFSAERPEGSISTLTIQRTEQRDSAMYRCASSFITGGYEQFFGPGTRLTVL.